Listed below are T cell receptor beta chains from one sample, sequenced in a study of control samples from healthy donors and cancer patients. Produced via immunoSEQ multiplex PCR; TCRdb's table is partial and in-frame only. This sample has 130,000 or so clones, with about 89% found just once. Specimen: blood. These receptors were taken from a man between 60 and 75 years old in good health. The CDR3 runs from the conserved cysteine through the conserved F or W. The D gene is left open where the match is weak. Not every row has a clone size; where given, it reads once, few, many or a size class.

TRBV6-1	TRBJ1-6	.	.	TGTGCCAGCAGTGACACCTTTGACCTCCACTTT	CASSDTFDLHF
TRBV7-2	TRBJ2-3	.	.	TGTGCCAGCAGCACACAGGCACTAGGCACAGATACGCAGTATTTT	CASSTQALGTDTQYF
TRBV30	TRBJ1-1	.	.	TGTGCCTGGTCGGCCTTCGGGTCGAACACTGAAGCTTTCTTT	CAWSAFGSNTEAFF
TRBV6-6	TRBJ1-2	.	.	TGTGCCAGCAGGGGGACGTGGGGGGACTATGGCTACACCTTC	CASRGTWGDYGYTF
TRBV2	TRBJ2-1	.	.	TGTGCCAGCAGTGAACTTGGGGGGGGCCCCAAAACTTACAATGAGCAGTTCTTC	CASSELGGGPKTYNEQFF
TRBV6-5	TRBJ2-3	TRBD2	.	TGTGCCAGCAGGACTAGCGGGGGGACAGATACGCAGTATTTT	CASRTSGGTDTQYF
TRBV10-3	TRBJ1-1	.	.	TGTGCCATCAGTTATCAGGGATACACTGAAGCTTTCTTT	CAISYQGYTEAFF
TRBV6-4	TRBJ1-2	TRBD1	.	TGTGCCAGCAGCGAAACAGGACAGGGCACCCATGGCTACACCTTC	CASSETGQGTHGYTF
TRBV5-6	TRBJ1-1	TRBD1	.	TGTGCCAGCAGCTTCCGACAGGGGCCGTGGACTGAAGCTTTCTTT	CASSFRQGPWTEAFF
TRBV7-8	TRBJ2-7	.	.	TGTGCCAGCAGCTTAGCCCGCCTCGGGCGGAACTCCTACGAGCAGTACTTC	CASSLARLGRNSYEQYF
TRBV27	TRBJ1-1	TRBD1	.	TGTGCCAGCAGGCCCCTGGCAGGGGGCTACACTGAAGCTTTCTTT	CASRPLAGGYTEAFF
TRBV27	TRBJ1-4	.	.	TGTGCCAGCAGACAAACGTGGGTAGCAACTAATGAAAAACTGTTTTTT	CASRQTWVATNEKLFF
TRBV5-1	TRBJ2-3	TRBD1	.	TGCGCCAGCAGCCTGACAGGGTGGACAGATACGCAGTATTTT	CASSLTGWTDTQYF
TRBV9	TRBJ1-4	TRBD1	.	TGTGCCAGCAGCGTAGATGGGACAGGGCGGGAAAAACTGTTTTTT	CASSVDGTGREKLFF
TRBV28	TRBJ1-2	.	.	TGTGCCAGCAGTGATCCCGTGGCCATGATCGGAGGCTACACCTTC	CASSDPVAMIGGYTF
TRBV29-1	TRBJ1-4	.	.	TGCAGCGTTGCCAGGGATCCCAATGAAAAACTGTTTTTT	CSVARDPNEKLFF
TRBV18	TRBJ1-4	.	.	TGTGCCAGCTCACCCCCTGGGGGGGGCCCCACTAATGAAAAACTGTTTTTT	CASSPPGGGPTNEKLFF
TRBV28	TRBJ2-1	.	.	TGTGCCAGCAGGTTTATAGGTGGGCGGAGGGGTGAGCAGTTCTTC	CASRFIGGRRGEQFF
TRBV5-1	TRBJ1-4	.	few	TGCGCCAGCAGAATACAGGCGGAGGGCGAAAAACTGTTTTTT	CASRIQAEGEKLFF
TRBV7-2	TRBJ2-3	.	.	TGTGCCAGCAGCCGGTATGCGGGCACAGATACGCAGTATTTT	CASSRYAGTDTQYF
TRBV18	TRBJ2-7	.	.	TGTGCCAGCTCACGTTACAGAGCTTCTACCTACGAGCAGTACTTC	CASSRYRASTYEQYF
TRBV28	TRBJ2-7	.	once	TGTGCCAGCAGTTTGTCAAGTCTCGACGAGCAGTACTTC	CASSLSSLDEQYF